This is a list of T cell receptor beta chains from one sample in a study of T cells in Graves' hyperthyroidism and ophthalmopathy. MiXCR, run by TCRdb on the multiplex PCR reads, gives a single entry per CDR3 protein. The repertoire holds 700,000 or so distinct CDR3 sequences, with about 15% as singletons. The sample taken for sequencing was blood. The receptors derive from a man between 18 and 29 years old with Graves' hyperthyroidism. CDR3s include the opening cysteine and the closing phenylalanine or tryptophan. The order of the fields is clone size, J gene, D gene, V gene, CDR3 protein, CDR3 DNA. The D gene is left open where the match is weak. Size is stated for part of the rows, as once, few or many counts, or as a class when the clone is expanded.

NA	TRBJ2-1	NA	TRBV30	CAWSDPWGYNEQFF	TGTGCCTGGAGTGACCCCTGGGGGTACAATGAGCAGTTCTTC
many	TRBJ2-3	NA	TRBV20-1	CSATKLWADTQYF	TGCAGTGCTACTAAACTGTGGGCAGATACGCAGTATTTT
NA	TRBJ2-7	TRBD1	TRBV28	CASSLGRPGQGYEQYF	TGTGCCAGCAGTTTGGGACGACCGGGACAGGGTTACGAGCAGTACTTC
NA	TRBJ2-1	TRBD2	TRBV29-1	CSVSSSPGGEQFF	TGCAGCGTTTCGTCTTCGCCCGGGGGGGAGCAGTTCTTC
many	TRBJ2-7	TRBD2	TRBV6-1	CASSEGLAGGPYEQYF	TGTGCCAGCAGCGAGGGACTAGCGGGAGGGCCCTACGAGCAGTACTTC
NA	TRBJ1-3	NA	TRBV6-1	CASSMTAGAGNTIYF	TGTGCCAGCAGTATGACGGCAGGGGCTGGAAACACCATATATTTT
NA	TRBJ2-3	TRBD2	TRBV10-2	CASSDPGRGTDTQYF	TGCGCCAGCAGCGACCCGGGGAGGGGCACAGATACGCAGTATTTT
many	TRBJ2-7	NA	TRBV30	CAWSVWDYEQYF	TGTGCCTGGAGTGTGTGGGACTACGAGCAGTACTTC
NA	TRBJ1-5	NA	TRBV27	CASSSREGPNQPQHF	TGTGCCAGCAGTTCCCGTGAGGGTCCCAATCAGCCCCAGCATTTT
NA	TRBJ2-5	TRBD2	TRBV28	CASSFIGTSGSRETQYF	TGTGCCAGCAGTTTCATCGGGACTAGCGGGAGCCGAGAGACCCAGTACTTC
many	TRBJ1-2	TRBD1	TRBV12-3/TRBV12-4	CASSLERGQDGYTF	TGTGCCAGCAGTTTGGAGAGGGGGCAGGATGGCTACACCTTC
many	TRBJ2-1	NA	TRBV29-1	CSVEGGQGAYNEQFF	TGCAGCGTTGAAGGGGGTCAGGGTGCCTACAATGAGCAGTTCTTC
many	TRBJ2-5	TRBD2	TRBV28	CASSVGTSARRYF	TGTGCCAGCAGTGTCGGGACTAGCGCCAGACGGTACTTC
many	TRBJ2-1	NA	TRBV2	CASTRRGGERSEQFF	TGTGCCAGCACCCGACGAGGGGGGGAAAGAAGCGAGCAGTTCTTC
NA	TRBJ2-1	TRBD2	TRBV15	CATSARTSGRTYNEQFF	TGTGCCACCAGCGCTCGGACTAGCGGGAGGACCTACAATGAGCAGTTCTTC
NA	TRBJ2-1	NA	TRBV5-1	CASSLAPDREQFF	TGCGCCAGCAGCTTGGCCCCGGATCGTGAGCAGTTCTTC
many	TRBJ2-7	NA	TRBV11-1	CASSLVLGYEQYF	TGTGCCAGCAGCTTAGTCCTCGGATACGAGCAGTACTTC
NA	TRBJ2-5	TRBD1	TRBV24-1	CATSATGGETQYF	TGTGCCACCAGTGCGACAGGGGGAGAGACCCAGTACTTC
NA	TRBJ2-1	NA	TRBV9	CASSVVGGGGYEQSF	TGTGCCAGCAGCGTAGTCGGGGGAGGTGGTTATGAGCAGTCCTTC
NA	TRBJ2-7	NA	TRBV6-1	CASSEGGRPYEQYF	TGTGCCAGCAGTGAAGGAGGGCGACCCTACGAGCAGTACTTC
few	TRBJ2-7	TRBD2	TRBV12-5	CATRASGSPNGQYF	TGTGCTACCCGCGCTAGCGGGAGTCCCAATGGGCAGTACTTC
few	TRBJ2-7	NA	TRBV30	CAWRFGDNSYEQYF	TGTGCCTGGAGATTTGGGGACAACTCCTACGAGCAGTACTTC
NA	TRBJ2-7	TRBD2	TRBV5-1	CASSLGAGGSSYEQYF	TGCGCCAGCAGCTTGGGTGCGGGAGGGAGCTCCTACGAGCAGTACTTC
NA	TRBJ2-7	NA	TRBV5-8	CASSFPWGNSYEQYF	TGTGCCAGCAGCTTCCCCTGGGGGAACTCCTACGAGCAGTACTTC
few	TRBJ1-5	TRBD1	TRBV6-1	CASIRDRQFNQPQHF	TGTGCCAGCATTCGGGACAGACAATTCAATCAGCCCCAGCATTTT
NA	TRBJ1-5	TRBD1	TRBV18	CASSLLGQKNQPQHF	TGTGCCAGCTCACTACTGGGACAGAAAAATCAGCCCCAGCATTTT
NA	TRBJ2-7	TRBD2	TRBV27	CASSSSGSDEQYF	TGTGCCAGCAGTTCTAGCGGGAGCGACGAGCAGTACTTC
few	TRBJ2-5	TRBD1	TRBV4-2	CASSQDLGQGGETQYF	TGTGCCAGCAGCCAAGATCTTGGACAGGGGGGAGAGACCCAGTACTTC
few	TRBJ2-5	TRBD2	TRBV19	CASKISGSGETQYF	TGTGCCAGTAAAATTAGCGGGAGTGGCGAGACCCAGTACTTC
NA	TRBJ1-4	NA	TRBV29-1	CSVVGQPGEKLFF	TGCAGCGTTGTCGGGCAGCCTGGCGAAAAACTGTTTTTT
many	TRBJ2-5	TRBD2	TRBV15	CATSRDPPSGRRTQYF	TGTGCCACCAGCAGAGATCCACCTAGCGGGAGGAGGACCCAGTACTTC
few	TRBJ2-1	TRBD2	TRBV27	CASRPRLAGISEQFF	TGTGCCAGCAGGCCCAGACTAGCGGGAATTAGTGAGCAGTTCTTC
many	TRBJ1-5	NA	TRBV20-1	CSASSGQNQPQHF	TGCAGTGCTAGTTCTGGGCAAAATCAGCCCCAGCATTTT
many	TRBJ2-7	NA	TRBV28	CASLPGQAGGREQYF	TGTGCCAGCCTCCCCGGACAGGCAGGGGGGAGGGAGCAGTACTTC
many	TRBJ2-5	NA	TRBV18	CASSPQRVTQYF	TGTGCCAGCTCACCACAGAGGGTGACCCAGTACTTC
NA	TRBJ1-6	TRBD1	TRBV11-1	CASSSGQGDSPLHF	TGTGCCAGCAGCTCAGGACAGGGGGATTCACCCCTCCACTTT
few	TRBJ2-2	TRBD1	TRBV30	CAWSFSQGAGGELFF	TGTGCCTGGAGTTTTTCGCAGGGGGCGGGCGGGGAGCTGTTTTTT
many	TRBJ2-3	NA	TRBV28	CASSLDPGTGSDTQYF	TGTGCCAGCAGTTTAGACCCCGGGACCGGTTCGGATACGCAGTATTTT
many	TRBJ1-1	NA	TRBV27	CASRRGLNTEAFF	TGTGCCAGCAGACGAGGGTTGAACACTGAAGCTTTCTTT
NA	TRBJ2-7	NA	TRBV28	CASSLPGLTAYEQYF	TGTGCCAGCAGCCTACCGGGACTCACAGCCTACGAGCAGTACTTC
many	TRBJ2-2	NA	TRBV7-8	CASSPWAANTGELFF	TGTGCCAGCAGTCCCTGGGCGGCGAACACCGGGGAGCTGTTTTTT
many	TRBJ2-7	NA	TRBV7-9	CASSSPTASYEQYF	TGTGCCAGCAGTTCCCCGACCGCATCCTACGAGCAGTACTTC
NA	TRBJ1-4	NA	TRBV6-2/TRBV6-3	CASSGTPGQGGEKLFF	TGTGCCAGCAGTGGCACTCCAGGGCAGGGCGGCGAAAAACTGTTTTTT
few	TRBJ2-2	NA	TRBV24-1	CATSDVTGNTGELFF	TGTGCCACCAGTGATGTGACAGGGAACACCGGGGAGCTGTTTTTT
many	TRBJ1-5	NA	TRBV28	CASSPWRGNQPQHF	TGTGCCAGCAGCCCTTGGCGGGGGAATCAGCCCCAGCATTTT
many	TRBJ2-7	TRBD2	TRBV20-1	CSARPSQAGGYEQYF	TGCAGTGCACGGCCAAGTCAAGCGGGAGGCTACGAGCAGTACTTC
few	TRBJ2-7	NA	TRBV20-1	CSAKEYGEQYF	TGCAGTGCTAAAGAGTACGGAGAGCAGTACTTC
NA	TRBJ2-7	TRBD1	TRBV7-8	CASSSGQGMGSYEQYF	TGTGCCAGCAGCTCGGGACAGGGTATGGGCTCCTACGAGCAGTACTTC
few	TRBJ2-7	NA	TRBV10-2	CASSEAATYEQYF	TGCGCCAGCAGTGAGGCGGCCACCTACGAGCAGTACTTC
NA	TRBJ2-4	NA	TRBV4-1	CASSQETEQVKLAKNIQYF	TGCGCCAGCAGCCAAGAGACAGAACAGGTGAAGCTAGCCAAAAACATTCAGTACTTC
many	TRBJ2-7	NA	TRBV6-2/TRBV6-3	CASSYPTGSYEQYF	TGTGCCAGCAGTTACCCCACGGGAAGCTACGAGCAGTACTTC
once	TRBJ2-1	TRBD2	TRBV12-3/TRBV12-4	CASSGRGRGLAGSSYNEQFF	TGTGCCAGCAGTGGTAGGGGGCGCGGACTAGCGGGGTCATCCTACAATGAGCAGTTCTTC
NA	TRBJ2-7	TRBD1	TRBV20-1	CSAPNRQGPGYEQYF	TGCAGTGCCCCCAACCGACAGGGACCAGGCTACGAGCAGTACTTC